Below, one TCR beta chain is given with its context. This table comes from immunoSEQ multiplex PCR, and its TCRdb copy is limited to in-frame clones, with some not included. This table has approximately 52,000 clones, 60% to 85% appearing once. The data stem from a study of a mutant IDH1 vaccine in newly diagnosed glioma. Time point given: baseline, week 1 (first vaccination visit). Treatment here: pre-vaccination baseline after standard-of-care therapy. Sequencing was performed on PBMCs, taken from a glioma patient treated with radiotherapy, temozolomide or both. This clonotype was sampled from a woman aged 35 to 49 with glioma.

As DNA, the CDR3 is TGCGCCAGCAGCGAAGTCCCGGGACAGAGAACCCAGTACTTC. Protein sequence: CASSEVPGQRTQYF. The chain recombines TRBV5-1 with TRBJ2-5; 7 bases are a match to TRBD1. The germline gives CDR1 SGHRS, CDR2 YFSETQ. The J segment lost 8 bases and the V segment lost 4 bases, leaving 11 bases of the junction unmatched. The CDR3 is 14 residues long.